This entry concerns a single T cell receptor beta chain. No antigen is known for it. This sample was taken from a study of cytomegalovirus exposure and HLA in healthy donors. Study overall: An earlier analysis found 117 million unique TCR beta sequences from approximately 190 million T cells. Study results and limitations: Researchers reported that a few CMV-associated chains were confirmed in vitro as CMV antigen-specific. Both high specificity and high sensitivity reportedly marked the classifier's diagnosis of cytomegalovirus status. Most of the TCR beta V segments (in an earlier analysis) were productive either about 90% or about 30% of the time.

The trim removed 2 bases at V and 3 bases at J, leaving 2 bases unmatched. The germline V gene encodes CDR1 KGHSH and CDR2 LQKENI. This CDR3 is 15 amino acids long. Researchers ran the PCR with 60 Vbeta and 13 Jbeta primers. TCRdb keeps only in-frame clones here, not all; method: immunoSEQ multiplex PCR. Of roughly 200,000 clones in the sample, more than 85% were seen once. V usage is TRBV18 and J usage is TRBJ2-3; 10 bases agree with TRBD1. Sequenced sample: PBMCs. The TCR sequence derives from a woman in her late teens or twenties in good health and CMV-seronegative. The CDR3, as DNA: TGTGCCAGCTCACCAGACAGGGGGCTGACAGATACGCAGTATTTT. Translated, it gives CASSPDRGLTDTQYF.